This T cell receptor (beta chain) was identified during a study of CD8 T cells in Susac syndrome. Negative isolation yielded CD4+ and CD8+ T cells, and FACS enriched TEMRA cells. Random hexamers were used to reverse transcribe an amount of about 0.45 to 1 ug RNA. TCRdb reprocessed the immunoSEQ multiplex PCR reads with MiXCR, giving one entry per CDR3 protein. The table includes 140,000 to 150,000 distinct CDR3 sequences, 94% detected once. The CDR3 extends over 15 amino acids. Per the germline V gene, CDR1 is SGHRS and CDR2 is YFSETQ. Trimming removed 4 bases from V and 2 bases from J, with 16 bases in between.

The clonotype originates from a human donor in good health. The rearrangement uses TRBV5-1 and TRBJ2-7; D possibly corresponds to TRBD2 (7 bases). The sample comprised CD4+ T cells from PBMCs. The CDR3 sequence is CASSPGAGETYEQYF. The CDR3 nucleotides are TGCGCCAGCAGCCCGGGGGCGGGAGAGACCTACGAGCAGTACTTC. The whole variable domain, remainder taken from reference TRBV5-1 and TRBJ2-7, is KAGVTQTPRYLIKTRGQQVTLSCSPISGHRSVSWYQQTPGQGLQFLFEYFSETQRNKGNFPGRFSGRQFSNSRSEMNVSTLELGDSALYLCASSPGAGETYEQYFGPGTRLTVT.